The 2 T cell receptor beta chains reported below all come from one sample, sequenced in a study of CD4+ T cells in melanoma. The method was immunoSEQ multiplex PCR; TCRdb's version includes in-frame clones alone and lacks a portion of them. This sample yields over 100,000 clones, of which roughly 90% are seen a single time; 3% to 4% belongs to the top ten. The sequenced sample was peripheral blood. These receptors were taken from a human donor with melanoma.

The chain joins TRBV4-2 to TRBJ1-5, with no clear D. V was shortened by 3 bases and J by 0 bases, with 12 bases between the two germline ends. CDR3 size: 16 residues. Per germline, CDR1 LGHNA and CDR2 YNFKEQ. The CDR3: CASSHAAGGSNQPQHF. CDR3 sequence (DNA): TGTGCCAGCAGCCACGCCGCGGGAGGTAGCAATCAGCCCCAGCATTTT.

The chain uses TRBV2 and TRBJ2-7; a weak D match, TRBD1 (5 bases). Germline loops: CDR1 SNHLY, CDR2 FYNNEI. V gave up 3 bases and J gave up 6 bases, with 15 bases separating them. The CDR3 covers 14 residues. This chain's CDR3 is CASSEKGSVSEQYF. The CDR3 DNA reads TGTGCCAGCAGTGAGAAGGGGTCAGTAAGCGAGCAGTACTTC.